The rows below give T cell receptor beta chains drawn from one sample of a study of T-cell reconstitution after alpha-beta-depleted transplantation in children. TCRdb re-called the PCR reads through MiXCR, storing one row per CDR3 protein. The repertoire holds under 400,000 distinct CDR3 sequences, with approximately 20% as singletons. Sequencing was performed on PBMCs, mostly from graft donor cells, taken 180 days after TCRalphabeta/CD19-depleted stem cell transplant. The receptor source for this set is a male patient under 18 who had a stem cell transplant for acute lymphoblastic leukemia, so the T cells may come from the graft donor. Each CDR3 is given with its conserved first and last residue. The D gene is left open where the match is weak.

TRBV10-3 | - | CAITTEGYLEAFF
TRBV6-1 | TRBD2 | CASSARSSGGGGTQYF
TRBV7-8 | TRBD1 | CASSPRGTTGGSGITYEQYF
TRBV7-3 | - | CASSASGADTQYF
TRBV25-1 | TRBD2 | CASGLAGFHEQYF
TRBV7-6 | - | CASSLGVSGETPYEQYF
TRBV5-5 | - | CASSLSGEQFF
TRBV29-1 | - | CSVEVTSSGNTIYF
TRBV4-1 | TRBD2 | CASSQPRVGVGLAGGPHNEQFF
TRBV20-1 | - | CSVSTGPPEQYF
TRBV24-1 | - | CATSDGYTQETQYF
TRBV29-1 | - | CSVEDLQGGYEQYF
TRBV27 | - | CASSQGDTQYF